This T cell receptor beta chain was captured by sequencing in a study of blood T cell repertoires in COVID-19. TCRdb's copy holds only in-frame clones and misses some; the assay was immunoSEQ multiplex PCR. This sample has 150,000 to 200,000 clones; around 84% occur once, and the top ten carry around 6%. The study recruited people aged about 18 to 95 years across roughly 23 US areas. The sequencing input was PBMCs or T cells enriched from blood (not recorded which). The TCR originated in a man aged 40-50 years who had recovered from COVID-19.

CDR3 region: CASSPVHTYQETQYF. In DNA form, the CDR3 reads TGTGCCAGCAGCCCAGTCCACACGTACCAAGAGACCCAGTACTTC. The chain is built from TRBV7-2 and TRBJ2-5; no clear D gene. This CDR3 contains 15 residues. Germline V gives CDR1 SGHTA, CDR2 FQGNSA. V lost 5 bases, J lost 0 bases, and 13 bases lay in between.